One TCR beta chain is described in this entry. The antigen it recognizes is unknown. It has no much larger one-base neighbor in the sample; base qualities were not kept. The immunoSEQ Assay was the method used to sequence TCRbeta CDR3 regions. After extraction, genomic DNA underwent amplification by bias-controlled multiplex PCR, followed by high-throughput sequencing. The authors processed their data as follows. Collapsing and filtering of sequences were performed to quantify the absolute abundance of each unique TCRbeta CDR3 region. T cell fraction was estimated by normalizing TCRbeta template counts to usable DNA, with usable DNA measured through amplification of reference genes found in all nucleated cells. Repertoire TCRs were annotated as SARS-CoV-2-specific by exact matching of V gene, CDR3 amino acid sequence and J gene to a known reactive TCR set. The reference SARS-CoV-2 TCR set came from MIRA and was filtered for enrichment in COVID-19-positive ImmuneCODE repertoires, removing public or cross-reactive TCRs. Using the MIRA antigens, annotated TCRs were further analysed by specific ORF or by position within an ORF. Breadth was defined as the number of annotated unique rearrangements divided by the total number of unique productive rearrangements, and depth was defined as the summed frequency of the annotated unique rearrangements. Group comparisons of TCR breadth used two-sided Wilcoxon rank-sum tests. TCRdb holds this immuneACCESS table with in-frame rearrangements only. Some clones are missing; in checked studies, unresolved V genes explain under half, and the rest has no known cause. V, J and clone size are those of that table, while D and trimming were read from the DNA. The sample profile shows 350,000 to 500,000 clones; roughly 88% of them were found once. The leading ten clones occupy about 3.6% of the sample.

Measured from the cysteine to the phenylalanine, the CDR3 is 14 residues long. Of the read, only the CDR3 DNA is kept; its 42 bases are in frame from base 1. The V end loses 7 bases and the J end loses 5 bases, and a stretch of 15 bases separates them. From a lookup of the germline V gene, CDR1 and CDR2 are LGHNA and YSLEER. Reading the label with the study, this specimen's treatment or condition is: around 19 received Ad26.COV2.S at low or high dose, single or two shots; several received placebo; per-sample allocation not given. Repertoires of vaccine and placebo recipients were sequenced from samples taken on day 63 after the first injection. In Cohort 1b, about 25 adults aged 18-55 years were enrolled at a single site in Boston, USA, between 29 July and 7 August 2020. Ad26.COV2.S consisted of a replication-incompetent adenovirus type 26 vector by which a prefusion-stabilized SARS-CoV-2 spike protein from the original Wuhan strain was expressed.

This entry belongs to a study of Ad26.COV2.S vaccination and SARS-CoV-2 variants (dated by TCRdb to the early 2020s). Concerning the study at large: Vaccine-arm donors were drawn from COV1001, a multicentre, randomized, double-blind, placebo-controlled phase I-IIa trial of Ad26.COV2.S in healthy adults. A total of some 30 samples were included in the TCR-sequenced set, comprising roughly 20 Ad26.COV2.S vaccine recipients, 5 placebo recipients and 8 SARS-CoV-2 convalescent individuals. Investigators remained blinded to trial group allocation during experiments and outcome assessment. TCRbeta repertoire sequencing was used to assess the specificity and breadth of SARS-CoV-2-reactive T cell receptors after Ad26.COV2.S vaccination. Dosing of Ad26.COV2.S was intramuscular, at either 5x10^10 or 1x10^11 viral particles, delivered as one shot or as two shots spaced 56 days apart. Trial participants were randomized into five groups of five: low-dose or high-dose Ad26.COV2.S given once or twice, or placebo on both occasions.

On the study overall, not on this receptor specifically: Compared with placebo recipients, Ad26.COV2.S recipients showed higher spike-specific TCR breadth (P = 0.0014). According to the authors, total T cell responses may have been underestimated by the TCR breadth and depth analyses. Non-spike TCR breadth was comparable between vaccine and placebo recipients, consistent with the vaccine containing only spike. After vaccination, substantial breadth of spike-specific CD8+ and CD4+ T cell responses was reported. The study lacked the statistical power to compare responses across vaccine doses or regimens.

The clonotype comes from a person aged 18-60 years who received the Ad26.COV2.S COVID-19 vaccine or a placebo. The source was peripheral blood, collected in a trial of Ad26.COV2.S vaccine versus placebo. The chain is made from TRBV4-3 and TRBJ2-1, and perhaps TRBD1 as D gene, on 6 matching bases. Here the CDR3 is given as CASTRTVNNNEQFF. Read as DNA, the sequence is TGCGCCAGCACCAGGACAGTTAATAACAATGAGCAGTTCTTC.